The following is a TCR beta chain sequence with its context. The data are from a study of blood T cell repertoires in COVID-19. On the study more broadly: T cells, B-cell-depleted T cells, or PBMCs supplied cDNA or gDNA.

After removal of 2 bases from V and 0 bases from J, the junction contained 7 bases not matched to a gene. Germline-derived CDR1 and CDR2 are KGHSH and LQKENI. This CDR3 comprises 17 residues. Enrollees, about 18 to 89 years old, lived in 24 US areas. Original data processing: Reference gene primer amplification yielded estimated nucleated cell counts. The table came from immunoSEQ multiplex PCR; TCRdb's copy has only in-frame clones and leaves some out. That table is the source of V, J and clone size, and D and trimming were worked out from the DNA. The sample yields hundreds of thousands of clones, 85% to 90% seen once.

The TCR comes from a woman aged 30 to 39 who had recovered from COVID-19. The sequenced sample consisted of PBMCs or T cells enriched from blood (not recorded which). This chain connects TRBV18 to TRBJ1-5, with 7 positions matching TRBD1. The CDR3, as DNA: TGTGCCAGCTCACCAACGACAGGGTCCGATAGCAATCAGCCCCAGCATTTT. Translation: CASSPTTGSDSNQPQHF.